This T cell receptor (beta chain) is from a study of monozygotic twins with inflammatory bowel disease. Study-wide findings and caveats: Heterogeneous immunosuppressive treatment regimens may have introduced variability into patient repertoires. Diversity of TCRbeta measured by inverse Simpson was lower in IBD patients than in healthy co-twins.

TCRalpha and TCRbeta cDNA underwent two nested PCRs of around 15 and 9 cycles. TCRdb reprocessed the 5' RACE reads, with one entry per CDR3 protein and no DNA. The table gives 150,000 to 200,000 distinct CDR3 sequences; the top ten clones make up under 3.5% of it. The length of the CDR3 is 16 residues. Looked up from germline, CDR1 is ENHRY and CDR2 is SYGVKD. As regards this clonotype: What it recognizes is unknown.

The draw for each donor consisted of a single 2.5 ml blood sample. The sequenced sample was blood. The source of this sequence is a human donor with ulcerative colitis or Crohn's disease, or a healthy co-twin of an affected twin (not recorded which). The V gene is TRBV10-3, the J gene TRBJ1-4; TCRdb calls TRBD1, which cannot be checked without DNA. The CDR3 loop is CAISESPGAANEKLFF.